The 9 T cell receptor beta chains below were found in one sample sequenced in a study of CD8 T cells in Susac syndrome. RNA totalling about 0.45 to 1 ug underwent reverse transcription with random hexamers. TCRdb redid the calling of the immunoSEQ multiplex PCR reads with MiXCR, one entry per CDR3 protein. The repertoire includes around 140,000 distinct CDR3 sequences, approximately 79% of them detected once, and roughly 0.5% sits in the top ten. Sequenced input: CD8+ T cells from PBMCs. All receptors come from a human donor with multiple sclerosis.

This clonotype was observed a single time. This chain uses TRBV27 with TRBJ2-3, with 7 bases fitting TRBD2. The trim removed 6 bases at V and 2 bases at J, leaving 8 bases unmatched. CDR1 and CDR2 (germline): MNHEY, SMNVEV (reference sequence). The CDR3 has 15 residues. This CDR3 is CASSDSGVITDTQYF. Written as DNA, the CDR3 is TGTGCCAGCAGCGACAGCGGGGTCATCACAGATACGCAGTATTTT.

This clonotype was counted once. DNA of the CDR3: TGTGCCAGTAGAACTAGCGGAGGGGGTATCGGTGAGCAGTTCTTC. Amino acids: CASRTSGGGIGEQFF. The chain couples TRBV19 to TRBJ2-1; 8 bases match TRBD2. This CDR3 is 15 amino acids long. The trim removed 6 bases at V and 9 bases at J, leaving 13 bases unmatched. The V gene's germline CDR1 is LNHDA and CDR2 SQIVND (reference sequence). Complete variable domain (other parts from reference TRBV19 and TRBJ2-1): DGGITQSPKYLFRKEGQNVTLSCEQNLNHDAMYWYRQDPGQGLRLIYYSQIVNDFQKGDIAEGYSVSREKKESFPLTVTSAQKNPTAFYLCASRTSGGGIGEQFFGPGTRLTVL.

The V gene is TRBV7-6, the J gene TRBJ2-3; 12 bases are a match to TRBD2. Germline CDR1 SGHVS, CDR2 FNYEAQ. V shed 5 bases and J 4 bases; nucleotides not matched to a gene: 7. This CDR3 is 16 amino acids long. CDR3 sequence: CASSHLAGGRPDTQYF. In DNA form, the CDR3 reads TGTGCCAGCAGCCATCTAGCGGGGGGGCGCCCAGATACGCAGTATTTT.

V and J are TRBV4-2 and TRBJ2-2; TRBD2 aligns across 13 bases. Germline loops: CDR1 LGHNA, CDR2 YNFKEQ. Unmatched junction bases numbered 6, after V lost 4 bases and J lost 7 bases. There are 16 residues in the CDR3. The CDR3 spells CASSPGGLAGHGELFF. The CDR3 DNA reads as TGTGCCAGCAGCCCGGGGGGACTAGCGGGACACGGGGAGCTGTTTTTT.

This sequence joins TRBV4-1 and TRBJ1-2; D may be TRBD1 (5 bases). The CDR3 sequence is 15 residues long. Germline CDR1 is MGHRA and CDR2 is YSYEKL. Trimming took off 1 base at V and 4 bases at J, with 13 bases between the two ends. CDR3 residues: CASSQGGGTVYGYTF. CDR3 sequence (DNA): TGCGCCAGCAGCCAAGGGGGAGGGACGGTCTATGGCTACACCTTC.

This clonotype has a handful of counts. For the CDR3, the DNA is TGCGCCAGCAGAACCCGCATAACCAAGGATGAGCAGTTCTTC. It codes for CASRTRITKDEQFF. V gene TRBV5-1 combines with J gene TRBJ2-1; D is unclear. The CDR3 has 14 amino acids. V dropped 5 bases and J dropped 8 bases, with 17 bases sitting between them. Germline V lookup: CDR1 SGHRS, CDR2 YFSETQ.

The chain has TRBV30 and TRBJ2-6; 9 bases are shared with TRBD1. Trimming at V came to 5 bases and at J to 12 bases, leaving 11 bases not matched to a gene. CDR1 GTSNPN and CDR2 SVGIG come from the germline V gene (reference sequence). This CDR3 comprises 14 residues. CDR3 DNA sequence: TGTGCCTGGGAATCCGGGACAGGGACTGTCGTCCTGACTTTC. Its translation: CAWESGTGTVVLTF.

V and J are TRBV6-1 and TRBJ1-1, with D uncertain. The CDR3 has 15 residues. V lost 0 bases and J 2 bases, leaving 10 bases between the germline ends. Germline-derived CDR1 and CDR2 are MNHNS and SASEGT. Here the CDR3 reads CASSEALWENTEAFF. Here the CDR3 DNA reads TGTGCCAGCAGTGAAGCGCTGTGGGAAAACACTGAAGCTTTCTTT.

In DNA form, the CDR3 reads TGTGCCAGCAGCTCCACGGAGGTCCACCGCGGGGAAGATACGCAGTATTTT. Its protein is CASSSTEVHRGEDTQYF. This chain joins TRBV7-9 and TRBJ2-3, with a possible D match to TRBD2 (6 bases). The CDR3 extends over 17 amino acids. Trimming took off 4 bases at V and 5 bases at J, with 22 bases between the two ends. Germline loops: CDR1 SEHNR, CDR2 FQNEAQ (reference sequence).